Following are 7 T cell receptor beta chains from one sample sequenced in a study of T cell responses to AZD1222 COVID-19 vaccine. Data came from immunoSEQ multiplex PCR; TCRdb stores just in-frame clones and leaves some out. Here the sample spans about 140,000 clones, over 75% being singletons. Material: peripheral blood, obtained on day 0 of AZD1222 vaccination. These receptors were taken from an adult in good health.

In nucleotides, the CDR3 is TGTGCCAGCAGCTTACAGGGACTGGGTGAAAAACTGTTTTTT. Its protein product is CASSLQGLGEKLFF. This chain connects TRBV7-9 to TRBJ1-4, with a tentative D call TRBD1 (5 bases). Trimming cost V 2 bases and J 7 bases, with 11 bases left between them. Germline CDR1 SEHNR, CDR2 FQNEAQ (reference sequence). The CDR3 covers 14 residues.

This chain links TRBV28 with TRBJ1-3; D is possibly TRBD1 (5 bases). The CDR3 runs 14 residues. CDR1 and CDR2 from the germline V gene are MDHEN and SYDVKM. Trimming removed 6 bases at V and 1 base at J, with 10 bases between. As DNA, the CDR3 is TGTGCCAGCAGGAGGGGCGGGTCTGGAAACACCATATATTTT. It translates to CASRRGGSGNTIYF.

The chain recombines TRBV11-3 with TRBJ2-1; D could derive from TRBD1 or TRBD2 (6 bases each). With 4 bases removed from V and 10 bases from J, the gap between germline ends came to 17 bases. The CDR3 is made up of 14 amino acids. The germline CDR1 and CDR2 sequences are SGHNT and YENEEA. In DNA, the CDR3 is TGTGCCAGCAGCTCCGGAGGGGGTTTTATGGAGCAGTTCTTC. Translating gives CASSSGGGFMEQFF.

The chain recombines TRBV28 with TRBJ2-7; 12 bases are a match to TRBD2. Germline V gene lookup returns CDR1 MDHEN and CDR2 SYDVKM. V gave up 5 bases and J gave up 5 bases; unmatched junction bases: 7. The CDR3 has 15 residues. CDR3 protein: CASSPRLAGVHEQYF. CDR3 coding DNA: TGTGCCAGCAGTCCCCGACTAGCGGGAGTGCACGAGCAGTACTTC.

The CDR3 nucleotides read TGCGCCAGCAAGGCACCTAGCAGAAATGAGCAGTTCTTC. Translated, it gives CASKAPSRNEQFF. This chain links TRBV10-2 with TRBJ2-1; D is perhaps TRBD2 (5 bases). The ends were cut back, 7 bases at V and 7 bases at J, with 14 bases in the middle. The CDR3 is 13 residues long. Germline-derived CDR1 and CDR2 are WSHSY and SAAADI.

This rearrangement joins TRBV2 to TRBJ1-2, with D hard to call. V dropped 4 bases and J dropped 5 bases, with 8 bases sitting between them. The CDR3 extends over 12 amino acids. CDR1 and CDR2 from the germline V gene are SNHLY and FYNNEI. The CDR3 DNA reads TGTGCCAGCAGTGGACTAGGGTATGGCTACACCTTC. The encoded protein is CASSGLGYGYTF.

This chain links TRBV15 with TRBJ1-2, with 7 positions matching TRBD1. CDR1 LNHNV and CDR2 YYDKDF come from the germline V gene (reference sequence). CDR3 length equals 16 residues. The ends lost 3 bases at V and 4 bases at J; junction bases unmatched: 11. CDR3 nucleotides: TGTGCCACCAGCAGGGGGGAGGGACAGCCAACCTATGGCTACACCTTC. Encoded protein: CATSRGEGQPTYGYTF.